This T cell receptor beta chain was identified in a study of read filtering for tumor transcriptome and immune sequencing. The overall study: RNA-seq yielded only roughly 80 to 1,400 TCR reads, IR-seq about 4.05 to 11 million. Findings of the study overall: Even smaller IR-seq throughput identified most shared clonotypes. The CD138-negative fraction was mixed bone marrow immune cells, not pure T cells. In IR-seq, single-read clonotypes were roughly 80% of clonotypes but around 3.5% of reads.

This CDR3 has 16 residues. Trimming took 2 bases from V and 8 from J; bases not matched to a gene: 9. The germline gives CDR1 SGHDN, CDR2 FVKESK. This clonotype was found many times. Its specificity is unknown. This library used approximately 390 ng RNA and molecular barcoded adaptors spanning alpha/delta and beta/gamma chains. TCRdb redid the calling of the reads with MiXCR, one entry per CDR3 protein. The repertoire includes some 120,000 distinct CDR3 sequences, over 10% of them detected once, and roughly 11% sits in the top ten. The TCR originated in a donor aged 40 or older with multiple myeloma. Specimen: a population of CD138-negative cells sorted from bone marrow. This sequence joins TRBV14 and TRBJ2-1; 10 positions agree with TRBD2. CDR3 DNA: TGTGCCAGCAGCCAACAGGGGGCTAGCGGGGGAGATGAGCAGTTCTTC. It translates to CASSQQGASGGDEQFF.